The source of this T cell receptor beta chain is a study of blood T cell repertoires in COVID-19. Overall study: Material from acute and convalescent COVID-19 was sourced from the United States, Italy and Spain. The analysed material was cDNA or gDNA that came from T cells, B-cell-depleted T cells, or PBMCs.

In the authors' methods: For nucleated cells, counts were estimated from reference gene primer amplification. The repertoire was sequenced with immunoSEQ multiplex PCR; TCRdb's copy has only in-frame clones and lacks some. The V and J calls and the clone size are those of that table, but D and trimming were determined from the DNA. The repertoire holds 150,000 to 200,000 clones, with approximately 79% as singletons. CDR1 is MNHEY, CDR2 SMNVEV, per germline (reference sequence). This CDR3 is built from 14 residues. V was pared by 5 bases and J by 7 bases, with 15 bases between. The chain employs TRBV27 and TRBJ2-1; D is possibly TRBD1 (6 bases). This sequence originates from a man between 50 and 59 years old who had recovered from COVID-19. The source material was peripheral blood. The CDR3 sequence: CASSILQGRNEQFF. The CDR3 DNA reads TGTGCCAGCAGTATTCTACAGGGTCGGAATGAGCAGTTCTTC.